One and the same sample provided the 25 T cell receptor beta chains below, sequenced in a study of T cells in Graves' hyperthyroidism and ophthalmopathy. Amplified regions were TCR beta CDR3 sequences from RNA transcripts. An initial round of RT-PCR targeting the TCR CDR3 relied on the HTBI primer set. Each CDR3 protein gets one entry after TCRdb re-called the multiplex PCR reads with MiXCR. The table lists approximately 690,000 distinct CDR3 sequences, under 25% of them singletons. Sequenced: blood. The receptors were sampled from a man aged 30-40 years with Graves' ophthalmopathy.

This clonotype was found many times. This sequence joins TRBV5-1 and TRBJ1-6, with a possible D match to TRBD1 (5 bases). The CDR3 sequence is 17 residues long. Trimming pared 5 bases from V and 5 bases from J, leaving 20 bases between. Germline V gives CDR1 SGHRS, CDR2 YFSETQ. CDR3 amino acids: CASRNAYRGTDNSPLHF. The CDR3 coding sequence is TGCGCCAGCAGAAACGCTTATCGAGGGACTGATAATTCACCCCTCCACTTT.

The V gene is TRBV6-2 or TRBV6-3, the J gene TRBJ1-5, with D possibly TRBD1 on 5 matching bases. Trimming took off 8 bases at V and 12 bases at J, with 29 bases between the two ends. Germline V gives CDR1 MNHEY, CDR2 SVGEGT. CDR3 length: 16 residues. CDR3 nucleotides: TGTGCCAGCGAAGGGGCAGGAGTTGGACAAAGGGAGGTCCAGCATTTT. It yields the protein CASEGAGVGQREVQHF.

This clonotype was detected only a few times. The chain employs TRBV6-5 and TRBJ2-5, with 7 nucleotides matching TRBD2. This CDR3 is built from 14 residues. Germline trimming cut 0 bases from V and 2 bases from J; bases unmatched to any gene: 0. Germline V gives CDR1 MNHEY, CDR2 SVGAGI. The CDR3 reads CASSYSAGQETQYF. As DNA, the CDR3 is TGTGCCAGCAGTTACTCAGCGGGGCAAGAGACCCAGTACTTC.

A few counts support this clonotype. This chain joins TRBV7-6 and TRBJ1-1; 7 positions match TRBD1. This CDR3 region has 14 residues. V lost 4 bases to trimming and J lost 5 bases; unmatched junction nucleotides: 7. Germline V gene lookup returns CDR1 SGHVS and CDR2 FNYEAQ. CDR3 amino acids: CASSSQGVSTEAFF. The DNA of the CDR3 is TGTGCCAGCAGCTCCCAGGGGGTGTCTACTGAAGCTTTCTTT.

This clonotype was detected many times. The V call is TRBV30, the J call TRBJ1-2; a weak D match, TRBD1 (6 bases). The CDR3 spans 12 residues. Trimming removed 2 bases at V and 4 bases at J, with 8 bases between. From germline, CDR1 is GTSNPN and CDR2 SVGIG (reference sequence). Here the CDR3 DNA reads TGTGCCTGGAGTCCGACAGGCTATGGCTACACCTTC. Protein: CAWSPTGYGYTF.

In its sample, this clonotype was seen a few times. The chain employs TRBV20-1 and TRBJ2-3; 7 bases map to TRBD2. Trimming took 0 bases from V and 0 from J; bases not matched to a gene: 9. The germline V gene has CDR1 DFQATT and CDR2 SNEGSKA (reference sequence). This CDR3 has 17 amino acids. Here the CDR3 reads CSARDLQRGTSTDTQYF. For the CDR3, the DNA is TGCAGTGCTAGAGATCTTCAGCGGGGAACTAGCACAGATACGCAGTATTTT.

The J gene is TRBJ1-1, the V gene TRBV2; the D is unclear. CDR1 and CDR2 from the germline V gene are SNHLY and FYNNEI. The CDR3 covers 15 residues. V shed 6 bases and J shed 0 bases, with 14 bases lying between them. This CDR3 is CASSPSVIMNTEAFF. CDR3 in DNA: TGTGCCAGCAGCCCTTCGGTAATCATGAACACTGAAGCTTTCTTT. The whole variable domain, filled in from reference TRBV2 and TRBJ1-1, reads EPEVTQTPSHQVTQMGQEVILRCVPISNHLYFYWYRQILGQKVEFLVSFYNNEISEKSEIFDDQFSVERPDGSNFTLKIRSTKLEDSAMYFCASSPSVIMNTEAFFGQGTRLTVV.

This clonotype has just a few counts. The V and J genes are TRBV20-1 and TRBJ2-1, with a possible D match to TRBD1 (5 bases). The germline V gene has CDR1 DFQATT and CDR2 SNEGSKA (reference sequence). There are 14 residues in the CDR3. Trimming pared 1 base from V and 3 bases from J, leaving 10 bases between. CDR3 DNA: TGCAGTGCTAGAGGCGGTAGGGGCTACAATGAGCAGTTCTTC. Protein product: CSARGGRGYNEQFF.

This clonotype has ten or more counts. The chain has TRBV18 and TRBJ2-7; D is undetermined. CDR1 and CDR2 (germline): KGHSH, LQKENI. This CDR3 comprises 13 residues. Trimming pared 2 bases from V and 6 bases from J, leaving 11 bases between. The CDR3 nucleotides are TGTGCCAGCTCACCATCTTTAACATCCGAGCAGTACTTC. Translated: CASSPSLTSEQYF.

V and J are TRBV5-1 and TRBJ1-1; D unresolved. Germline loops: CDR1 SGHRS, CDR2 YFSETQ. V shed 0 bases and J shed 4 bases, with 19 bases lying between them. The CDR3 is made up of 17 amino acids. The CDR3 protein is CASSLVGSKDFFTEAFF. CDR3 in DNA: TGCGCCAGCAGCTTGGTAGGCTCCAAGGACTTCTTCACTGAAGCTTTCTTT. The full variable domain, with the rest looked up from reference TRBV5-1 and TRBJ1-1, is KAGVTQTPRYLIKTRGQQVTLSCSPISGHRSVSWYQQTPGQGLQFLFEYFSETQRNKGNFPGRFSGRQFSNSRSEMNVSTLELGDSALYLCASSLVGSKDFFTEAFFGQGTRLTVV.

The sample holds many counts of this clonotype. CDR3 sequence (DNA): TGCGCCAGCAGCAGGGACCCGCAAGATACGCAGTATTTT. Translated, it gives CASSRDPQDTQYF. The chain recombines TRBV5-1 with TRBJ2-3; D is possibly TRBD1 or TRBD2 (5 bases each). Germline CDR1 is SGHRS and CDR2 is YFSETQ. Trimming removed 4 bases at V and 5 bases at J, with 11 bases between. The CDR3 covers 13 residues.

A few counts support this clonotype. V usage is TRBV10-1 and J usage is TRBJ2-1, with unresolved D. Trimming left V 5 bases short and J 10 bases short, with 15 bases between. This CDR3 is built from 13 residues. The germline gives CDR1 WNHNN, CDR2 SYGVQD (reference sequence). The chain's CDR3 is CASSYSGYGEQFF. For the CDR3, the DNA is TGCGCCAGCAGTTACTCAGGATACGGGGAGCAGTTCTTC.

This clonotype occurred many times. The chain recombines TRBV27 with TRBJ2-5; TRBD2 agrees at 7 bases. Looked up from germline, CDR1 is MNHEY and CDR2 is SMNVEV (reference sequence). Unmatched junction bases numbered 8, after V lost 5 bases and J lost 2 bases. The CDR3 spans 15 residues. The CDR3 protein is CASSDLGGTQETQYF. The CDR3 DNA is TGTGCCAGCAGTGACCTGGGGGGGACGCAAGAGACCCAGTACTTC.

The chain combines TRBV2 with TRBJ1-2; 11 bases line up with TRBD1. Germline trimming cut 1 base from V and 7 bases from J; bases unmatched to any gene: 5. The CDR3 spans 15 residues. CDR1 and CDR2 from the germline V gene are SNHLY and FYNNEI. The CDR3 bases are TGTGCCAGCAGTGAAGAGCAGGACAGGGGGCTTGGCTACACCTTC. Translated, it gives CASSEEQDRGLGYTF.

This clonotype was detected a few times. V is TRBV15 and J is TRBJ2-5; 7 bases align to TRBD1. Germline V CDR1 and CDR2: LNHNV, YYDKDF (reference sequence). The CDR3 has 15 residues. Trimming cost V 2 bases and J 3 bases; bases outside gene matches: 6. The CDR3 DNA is TGTGCCACCAGCAGACCCCCGGGGACAGAAGAGACCCAGTACTTC. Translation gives CATSRPPGTEETQYF.

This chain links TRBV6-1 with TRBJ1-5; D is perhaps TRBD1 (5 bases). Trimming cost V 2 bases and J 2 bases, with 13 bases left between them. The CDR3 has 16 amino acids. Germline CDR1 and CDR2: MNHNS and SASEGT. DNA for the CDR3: TGTGCCAGCAGTGAATGGGCAGGGATTGGCAATCAGCCCCAGCATTTT. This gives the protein CASSEWAGIGNQPQHF.

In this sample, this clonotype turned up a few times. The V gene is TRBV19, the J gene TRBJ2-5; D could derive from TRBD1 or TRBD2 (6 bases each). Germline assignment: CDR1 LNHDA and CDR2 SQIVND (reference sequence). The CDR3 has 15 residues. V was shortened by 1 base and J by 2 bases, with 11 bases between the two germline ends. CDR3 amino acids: CASSIGGTQQETQYF. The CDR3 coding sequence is TGTGCCAGTAGTATAGGCGGGACACAGCAAGAGACCCAGTACTTC. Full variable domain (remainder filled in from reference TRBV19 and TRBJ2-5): DGGITQSPKYLFRKEGQNVTLSCEQNLNHDAMYWYRQDPGQGLRLIYYSQIVNDFQKGDIAEGYSVSREKKESFPLTVTSAQKNPTAFYLCASSIGGTQQETQYFGPGTRLLVL.

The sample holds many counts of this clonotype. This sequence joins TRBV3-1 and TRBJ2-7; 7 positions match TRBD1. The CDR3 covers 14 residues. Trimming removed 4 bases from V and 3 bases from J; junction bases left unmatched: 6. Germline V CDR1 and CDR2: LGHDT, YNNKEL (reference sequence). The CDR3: CASSPQGSGYEQYF. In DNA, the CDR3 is TGTGCCAGCAGCCCACAGGGGTCGGGCTACGAGCAGTACTTC.

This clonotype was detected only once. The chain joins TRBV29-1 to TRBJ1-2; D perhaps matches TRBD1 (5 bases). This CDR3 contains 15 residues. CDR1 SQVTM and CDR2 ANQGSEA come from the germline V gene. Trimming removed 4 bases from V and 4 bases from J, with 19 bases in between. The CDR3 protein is CSVGGPSGDGYGYTF. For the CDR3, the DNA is TGCAGCGTTGGGGGACCTTCGGGAGACGGCTATGGCTACACCTTC.

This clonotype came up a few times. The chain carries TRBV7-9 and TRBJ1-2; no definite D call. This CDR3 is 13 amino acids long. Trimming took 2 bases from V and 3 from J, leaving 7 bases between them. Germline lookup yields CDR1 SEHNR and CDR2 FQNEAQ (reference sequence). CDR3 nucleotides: TGTGCCAGCAGCTTACAACAGTACTATGGCTACACCTTC. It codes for CASSLQQYYGYTF.

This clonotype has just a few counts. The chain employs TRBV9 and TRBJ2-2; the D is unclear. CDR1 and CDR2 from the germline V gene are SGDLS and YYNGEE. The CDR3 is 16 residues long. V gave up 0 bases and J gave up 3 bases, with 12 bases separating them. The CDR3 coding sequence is TGTGCCAGCAGCGTAGTCGCCTCCACGGACACCGGGGAGCTGTTTTTT. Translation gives CASSVVASTDTGELFF.

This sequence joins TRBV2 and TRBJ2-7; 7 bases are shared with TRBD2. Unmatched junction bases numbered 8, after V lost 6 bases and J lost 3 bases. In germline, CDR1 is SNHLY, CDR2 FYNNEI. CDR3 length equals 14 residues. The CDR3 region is CASRKGGVDYEQYF. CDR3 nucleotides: TGTGCCAGCAGGAAGGGAGGGGTCGACTACGAGCAGTACTTC. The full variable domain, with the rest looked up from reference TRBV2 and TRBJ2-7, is EPEVTQTPSHQVTQMGQEVILRCVPISNHLYFYWYRQILGQKVEFLVSFYNNEISEKSEIFDDQFSVERPDGSNFTLKIRSTKLEDSAMYFCASRKGGVDYEQYFGPGTRLTVT.

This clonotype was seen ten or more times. CDR3 amino acids: CASSPPGQGASPEAFF. CDR3 in DNA: TGTGCCAGCTCACCACCCGGACAGGGGGCGAGCCCTGAAGCTTTCTTT. The rearrangement links TRBV18 to TRBJ1-1; 11 bases line up with TRBD1. V lost 0 bases to trimming and J lost 6 bases; unmatched junction nucleotides: 6. CDR1 KGHSH and CDR2 LQKENI come from the germline V gene. This CDR3 is built from 16 residues.

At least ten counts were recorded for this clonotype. The CDR3 sequence: CASSPSGASYEQYF. The CDR3, as DNA: TGTGCCAGCAGCCCTAGCGGGGCCTCCTACGAGCAGTACTTC. The chain has TRBV7-3 and TRBJ2-7, with TRBD2 matching 9 bases. V lost 5 bases, J lost 0 bases, and 2 bases stayed unmatched. The germline gives CDR1 SGHTA, CDR2 FQGTGA. The CDR3 covers 14 residues.

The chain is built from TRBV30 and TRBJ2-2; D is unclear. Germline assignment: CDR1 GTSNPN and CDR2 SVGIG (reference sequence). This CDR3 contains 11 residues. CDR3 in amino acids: CAYTLSKELFF. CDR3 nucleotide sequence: TGTGCTTACACCCTGTCGAAGGAGCTGTTTTTT. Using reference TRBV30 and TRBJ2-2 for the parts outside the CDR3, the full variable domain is SQTIHQWPATLVQPVGSPLSLECTVEGTSNPNLYWYRQAAGRGLQLLFYSVGIGQISSEVPQNLSASRPQDRQFILSSKKLLLSDSGFYLCAYTLSKELFFGEGSRLTVL.